The T cell receptor (beta chain) described here comes from a study of Graves' ophthalmopathy and Graves' hyperthyroidism. Researchers took RNA transcripts and amplified TCR beta CDR3 regions from them. First-round RT-PCR used HTBI primers; second-round multiplex PCR followed. Via MiXCR, TCRdb re-called the multiplex PCR reads, giving one row per CDR3 protein. The table shows 200,000 to 300,000 distinct CDR3 sequences, with about 47% occurring only once. Germline assignment: CDR1 KGHDR and CDR2 SFDVKD. This CDR3 contains 14 residues. Trimming removed 5 bases at V and 4 bases at J, with 14 bases between. This clonotype was seen more than once but under ten times.

Sequenced material: peripheral blood. This clonotype was sampled from an adult man with Graves' ophthalmopathy. The chain links TRBV24-1 to TRBJ2-7; a weak D match, TRBD1 (6 bases). The CDR3 DNA reads TGTGCCACCAGTGGATCAGGGGAAATTTACGAGCAGTACTTC. Translating gives CATSGSGEIYEQYF.